This record looks at one T cell receptor (beta chain) sequence and its context. Antigen unknown. TCR beta libraries were made by quantitative 5'-RACE with molecular barcodes. From the 5' RACE reads, TCRdb called clonotypes with MiXCR, one entry per CDR3 protein. Here the sample spans fewer than 750,000 distinct CDR3 sequences, roughly 19% being singletons. The data were taken from a study of CD8 T cells in ankylosing spondylitis. Study-wide points: A TCR beta motif of fewer than ten highly homologous variants appeared characteristic of ankylosing spondylitis blood.

This CDR3 comprises 15 residues. V gave up 3 bases and J gave up 1 base, with 12 bases separating them. This chain joins TRBV12-3 or TRBV12-4 and TRBJ1-2, with D perhaps matching TRBD1 (6 bases). The TCR was taken from a male donor with ankylosing spondylitis. Material for sequencing was blood, either unsorted or a sorted T cell fraction (not recorded which). Here the CDR3 DNA reads TGTGCCAGCAGTTTGGCAGGGGAAGTTAACTATGGCTACACCTTC. As protein: CASSLAGEVNYGYTF.